A single sample gave rise to the 15 T cell receptor beta chains below, sequenced in a study of TIL therapy for anti-PD-1-resistant metastatic lung cancer. The immunoSEQ assay was v3. The assay was immunoSEQ multiplex PCR, and TCRdb's table has in-frame clones only and misses some. Among 20,000 to 25,000 clones listed, about 70% were seen once. Time point described: pre-treatment sample, taken before nivolumab and TIL therapy. Sequenced material: blood, taken at baseline. These receptors were collected from a person between 25 and 80 years old with non-small cell lung cancer.

The chain is built from TRBV30 and TRBJ2-3; 11 bases line up with TRBD2. CDR3 size: 15 residues. Germline loops: CDR1 GTSNPN, CDR2 SVGIG (reference sequence). V shed 4 bases, J shed 2 bases, and the junction held 5 bases outside the gene matches. The CDR3 reads CAWNLAGGSTDTQYF. Written as DNA, the CDR3 is TGTGCCTGGAACTTAGCGGGGGGGTCCACAGATACGCAGTATTTT.

V usage is TRBV7-3 and J usage is TRBJ2-1; D is undetermined. The CDR3 is made up of 14 amino acids. Germline values: CDR1 SGHTA, CDR2 FQGTGA. Trimming stripped 0 bases from V and 0 bases from J, with 3 bases between. The CDR3 region has the DNA TGTGCCAGCAGCTTAACCAACTCCTACAATGAGCAGTTCTTC. Protein sequence: CASSLTNSYNEQFF.

The chain carries TRBV19 and TRBJ2-2; D possibly corresponds to TRBD1 (5 bases). The CDR3 contains 14 residues. Germline lookup yields CDR1 LNHDA and CDR2 SQIVND (reference sequence). Trimming removed 6 bases at V and 5 bases at J, with 13 bases between. The CDR3 region is CASSARVGTGELFF. The DNA for the CDR3 is TGTGCCAGTAGCGCCAGGGTTGGGACCGGGGAGCTGTTTTTT.

The chain has TRBV6-5 and TRBJ2-2; D gene unclear. The germline V and J ends were trimmed by 8 bases and 2 bases, with 9 bases remaining between them. The germline V gene encodes CDR1 MNHEY and CDR2 SVGAGI. The CDR3 spans 13 residues. The chain's CDR3 is CASSPTNTGELFF. DNA for the CDR3: TGTGCCAGCTCTCCCACTAACACCGGGGAGCTGTTTTTT.

This rearrangement joins TRBV9 to TRBJ2-3, with 7 nucleotides matching TRBD2. With V trimmed by 6 bases and J by 0 bases, 4 bases remained unmatched. CDR3 length: 14 residues. Germline values: CDR1 SGDLS, CDR2 YYNGEE. The CDR3 DNA is TGTGCCAGCAACAAAGCGGGAAGCACAGATACGCAGTATTTT. It codes for CASNKAGSTDTQYF.

The V call is TRBV7-9, the J call TRBJ1-4; 10 positions agree with TRBD1. In germline, CDR1 is SEHNR, CDR2 FQNEAQ (reference sequence). V was pared by 5 bases and J by 5 bases, with 5 bases of the junction left unmatched. The CDR3 covers 15 residues. CDR3 in amino acids: CASSPPGQGNEKLFF. CDR3 DNA sequence: TGTGCCAGCAGCCCACCGGGACAGGGGAATGAAAAACTGTTTTTT.

The chain uses TRBV30 and TRBJ1-5, with a weak D call TRBD1 (5 bases). In germline, CDR1 is GTSNPN, CDR2 SVGIG (reference sequence). There are 13 residues in the CDR3. Trimming took 1 base from V and 3 from J, leaving 7 bases between them. Here the CDR3 reads CAWSGQNNQPQHF. CDR3 bases: TGTGCCTGGAGTGGACAGAACAATCAGCCCCAGCATTTT.

The chain carries TRBV3-1 (or the pseudogene TRBV3-2) and TRBJ2-7, with 8 bases lining up with TRBD2. Per the germline V gene, CDR1 is LGHDT and CDR2 is YNNKEL (reference sequence). Trimming at V came to 0 bases and at J to 4 bases, leaving 11 bases not matched to a gene. This CDR3 has 17 residues. The CDR3 here is CASSQEAGGGLVYEQYF. CDR3 in DNA: TGTGCCAGCAGCCAAGAGGCGGGGGGCGGACTAGTTTACGAGCAGTACTTC.

The J gene is TRBJ1-2, the V gene TRBV5-1; 12 bases agree with TRBD1. CDR1 and CDR2 from the germline V gene are SGHRS and YFSETQ. Unmatched junction bases numbered 6, after V lost 4 bases and J lost 5 bases. The CDR3 consists of 15 residues. In DNA, the CDR3 is TGCGCCAGCAGCCAGGGACAGGGGGCTAGTTATGGCTACACCTTC. It translates to CASSQGQGASYGYTF.

J is TRBJ1-5 and V is TRBV9, with D perhaps matching TRBD1 (5 bases). Germline V CDR1 and CDR2: SGDLS, YYNGEE. The CDR3 covers 15 residues. V lost 3 bases to trimming and J lost 2 bases, with 12 bases between them. The CDR3 is CASSGGTGGNQPQHF. The CDR3 nucleotides read TGTGCCAGCAGCGGGGGGACGGGTGGCAATCAGCCCCAGCATTTT.

This clone has only one observation. V is TRBV30 and J is TRBJ1-5, with D possibly matching TRBD1 (6 bases). This CDR3 has 17 amino acids. Germline V gene lookup returns CDR1 GTSNPN and CDR2 SVGIG (reference sequence). V was shortened by 0 bases and J by 4 bases, with 19 bases between the two germline ends. CDR3 loop: CAWSVSKGGARNQPQHF. CDR3 in DNA: TGTGCCTGGAGTGTATCGAAGGGGGGGGCGCGGAATCAGCCCCAGCATTTT.

This clone was recorded once. The chain has TRBV7-2 and TRBJ2-5; tentatively, D is TRBD2 (6 bases). The CDR3 runs 13 residues. Trimming pared 2 bases from V and 4 bases from J, leaving 8 bases between. Germline CDR1 and CDR2: SGHTA and FQGNSA. The CDR3 DNA is TGTGCCAGCAGCTTATGGGGAGGAGAGACCCAGTACTTC. Translating gives CASSLWGGETQYF.

The J gene is TRBJ2-1, the V gene TRBV4-1; 10 positions agree with TRBD2. The CDR3 totals 17 residues. The V gene end was trimmed by 1 base and the J gene end by 5 bases; junction bases not matched to a gene: 8. Per germline, CDR1 MGHRA and CDR2 YSYEKL. CDR3 bases: TGCGCCAGCAGCCAAGTTGTAAGGACTAGCGGTCACAATGAGCAGTTCTTC. It translates to CASSQVVRTSGHNEQFF.

V is TRBV6-6 and J is TRBJ2-1; 8 positions match TRBD2. Losses at the gene ends were 5 bases for V and 6 bases for J; bases not matched to a gene: 9. The CDR3 is made up of 15 amino acids. Germline values: CDR1 MNHNY, CDR2 SVGAGI (reference sequence). The CDR3 coding sequence is TGTGCCAGCAGTCAACCGGGACTAGTCCTCAATGAGCAGTTCTTC. Protein: CASSQPGLVLNEQFF.

The rearrangement joins TRBV6-1 to TRBJ2-1, with 10 bases lining up with TRBD2. CDR1 MNHNS and CDR2 SASEGT come from the germline V gene. V dropped 3 bases and J dropped 4; count of bases not matched to a gene: 6. The CDR3 has 16 residues. This chain's CDR3 is CASSENSGGAYNEQFF. The CDR3 DNA is TGTGCCAGCAGTGAGAACAGCGGGGGGGCTTACAATGAGCAGTTCTTC.